This T cell receptor beta chain was observed in a study of technical replicates of blood from several donors. The repertoire was sequenced with immunoSEQ multiplex PCR; TCRdb's copy has only in-frame clones and lacks some. The table records about 78,000 clones, approximately 95% of them present only once. The CDR3 length is 14 residues. V was shortened by 4 bases and J by 7 bases, with 17 bases between the two germline ends. CDR1 is SGDLS and CDR2 is YYNGEE in the germline V gene. Sample: T cells isolated from PBMCs. This sequence was found in a human donor in good health. The V gene is TRBV9, the J gene TRBJ1-1; a possible D gene is TRBD1 (5 bases). The DNA of the CDR3 is TGTGCCAGCAGCCCCAGGGCAGCGCAGGATGAAGCTTTCTTT. Its translation: CASSPRAAQDEAFF.